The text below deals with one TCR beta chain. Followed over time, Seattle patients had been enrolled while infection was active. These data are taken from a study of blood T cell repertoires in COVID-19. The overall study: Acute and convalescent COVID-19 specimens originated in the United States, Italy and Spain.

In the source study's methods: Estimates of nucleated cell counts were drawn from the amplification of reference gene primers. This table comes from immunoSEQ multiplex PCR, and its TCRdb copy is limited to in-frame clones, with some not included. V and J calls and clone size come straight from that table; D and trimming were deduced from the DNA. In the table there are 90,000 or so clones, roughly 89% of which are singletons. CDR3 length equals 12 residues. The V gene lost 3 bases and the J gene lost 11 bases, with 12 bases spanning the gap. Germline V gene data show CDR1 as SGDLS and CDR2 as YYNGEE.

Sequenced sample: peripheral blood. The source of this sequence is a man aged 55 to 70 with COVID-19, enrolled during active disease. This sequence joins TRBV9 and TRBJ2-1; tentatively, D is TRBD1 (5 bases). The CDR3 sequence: CASSASTDKQFF. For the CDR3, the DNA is TGTGCCAGCAGCGCCTCGACAGATAAGCAGTTCTTC.